Sequencing of this T cell receptor (beta chain) was carried out in a study of T cell changes during pregnancy in multiple sclerosis. CDR1 and CDR2 from the germline V gene are SGHDN and FVKESK. The CDR3 contains 15 residues. J gave up 4 bases and V 4 bases, and 4 bases lay outside the gene matches. The method was immunoSEQ multiplex PCR; TCRdb's version includes in-frame clones alone and lacks a portion of them. The sample shows around 34,000 clones, roughly nine tenths of them seen only once. Material: CD8+ T cells from peripheral blood mononuclear cells, obtained after pregnancy. This chain uses TRBV14 with TRBJ1-4, with TRBD1 matching 9 bases. The TCR sequence derives from a female donor with multiple sclerosis, enrolled in a pregnancy study. This CDR3 is CASSPRTGVNEKLFF. DNA of the CDR3: TGTGCCAGCAGCCCGAGGACAGGGGTTAATGAAAAACTGTTTTTT.